This TCR beta chain was captured by sequencing in a study of blood T cell repertoires in COVID-19. About the research overall: Sources were T cells, B-cell-depleted T cells, or PBMCs; the material itself was cDNA or gDNA.

Only in-frame clones appear in the TCRdb table, and some are missing; sequencing was by immunoSEQ multiplex PCR. In the table there are a few hundred thousand clones, roughly nine tenths of which are singletons. V lost 3 bases and J 5 bases, leaving 16 bases between the germline ends. This CDR3 has 15 residues. The germline V gene has CDR1 ENHRY and CDR2 SYGVKD. The specimen was peripheral blood. This clonotype was obtained from a man aged 55 to 70 who had recovered from COVID-19. V and J are TRBV10-3 and TRBJ1-1; no reliable D call. CDR3 sequence (DNA): TGTGCCATCAGTGAATCCGCCGGGGTAGGAACTGAAGCTTTCTTT. Translating it yields CAISESAGVGTEAFF.